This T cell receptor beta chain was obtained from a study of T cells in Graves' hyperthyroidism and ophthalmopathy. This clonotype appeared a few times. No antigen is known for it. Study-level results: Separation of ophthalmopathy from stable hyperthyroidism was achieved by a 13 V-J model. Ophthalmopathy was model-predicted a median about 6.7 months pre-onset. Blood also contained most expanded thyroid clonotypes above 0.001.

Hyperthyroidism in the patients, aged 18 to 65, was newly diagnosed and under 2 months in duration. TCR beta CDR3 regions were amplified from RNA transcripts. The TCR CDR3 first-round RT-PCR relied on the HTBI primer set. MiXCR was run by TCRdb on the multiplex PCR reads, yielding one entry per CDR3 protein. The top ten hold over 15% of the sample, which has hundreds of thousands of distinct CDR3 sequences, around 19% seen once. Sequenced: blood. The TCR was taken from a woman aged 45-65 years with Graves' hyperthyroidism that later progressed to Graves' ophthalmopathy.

CDR3 amino acids: CATAPPSAGFSEQFF. In DNA, the CDR3 is TGTGCCACCGCCCCCCCTAGCGCCGGTTTTTCTGAGCAGTTCTTC. The chain carries TRBV27 and TRBJ2-1, with TRBD2 as a possible D gene (6 bases). Germline CDR1 reads MNHEY; CDR2 reads SMNVEV (reference sequence). CDR3 length: 15 amino acids. The V gene lost 10 bases and the J gene lost 9 bases, with 25 bases spanning the gap.